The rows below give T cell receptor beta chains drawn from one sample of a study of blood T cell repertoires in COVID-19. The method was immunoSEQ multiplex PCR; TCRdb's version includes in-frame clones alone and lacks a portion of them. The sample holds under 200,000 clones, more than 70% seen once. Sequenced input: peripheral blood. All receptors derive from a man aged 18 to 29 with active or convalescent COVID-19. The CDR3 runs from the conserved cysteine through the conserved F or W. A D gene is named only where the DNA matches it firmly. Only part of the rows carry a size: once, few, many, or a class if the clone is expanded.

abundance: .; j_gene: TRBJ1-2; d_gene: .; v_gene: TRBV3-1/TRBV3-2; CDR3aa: CASSHFDMRGYTF; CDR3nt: TGTGCCAGCAGCCACTTCGACATGCGTGGCTACACCTTC
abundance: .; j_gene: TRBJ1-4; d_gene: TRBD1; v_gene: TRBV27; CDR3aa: CASSLSPGQPNEKLFF; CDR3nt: TGTGCCAGCAGTTTATCCCCGGGACAGCCTAATGAAAAACTGTTTTTT
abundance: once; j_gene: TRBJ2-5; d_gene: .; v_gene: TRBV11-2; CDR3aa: CASSFTGSETQYF; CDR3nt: TGTGCCAGCAGCTTCACAGGTTCCGAGACCCAGTACTTC
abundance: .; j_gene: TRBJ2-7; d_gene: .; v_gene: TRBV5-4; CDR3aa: CASSGGSEDYEQYF; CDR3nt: TGTGCCAGCAGCGGAGGGTCCGAGGACTACGAGCAGTACTTC
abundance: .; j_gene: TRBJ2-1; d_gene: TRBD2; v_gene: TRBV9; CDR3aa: CASSVDREASYNEQFF; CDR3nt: TGTGCCAGCAGCGTAGATCGGGAGGCGTCATACAATGAGCAGTTCTTC
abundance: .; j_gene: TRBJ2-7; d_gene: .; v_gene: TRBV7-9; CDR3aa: CASSLAIRQYPTSSYEQYF; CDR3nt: TGTGCCAGCAGCTTAGCCATTCGGCAGTATCCAACTAGCTCCTACGAGCAGTACTTC
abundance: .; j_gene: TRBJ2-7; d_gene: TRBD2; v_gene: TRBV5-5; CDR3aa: CASSRGLAVYEQYF; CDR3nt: TGTGCCAGCAGCCGGGGACTAGCGGTCTACGAGCAGTACTTC
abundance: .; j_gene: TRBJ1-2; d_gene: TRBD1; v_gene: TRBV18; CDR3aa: CASSPAQGNYGYTF; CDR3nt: TGTGCCAGCTCACCCGCACAGGGGAACTATGGCTACACCTTC
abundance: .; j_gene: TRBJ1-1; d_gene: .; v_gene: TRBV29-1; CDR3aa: CSVEGFRGNTEAFF; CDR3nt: TGCAGCGTTGAAGGTTTCCGGGGGAACACTGAAGCTTTCTTT
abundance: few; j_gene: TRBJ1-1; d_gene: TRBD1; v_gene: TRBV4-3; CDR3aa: CASQTGTGGAYTEAFF; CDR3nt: TGCGCCAGTCAAACCGGGACAGGGGGCGCGTACACTGAAGCTTTCTTT
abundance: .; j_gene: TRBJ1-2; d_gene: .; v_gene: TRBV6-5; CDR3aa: CASSYLRDRSYGYTF; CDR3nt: TGTGCCAGCAGTTACCTCAGGGATAGGAGCTATGGCTACACCTTC
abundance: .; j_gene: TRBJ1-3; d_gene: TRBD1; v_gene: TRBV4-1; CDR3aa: CASSQAAGGSGNTIYF; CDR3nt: TGCGCCAGCAGCCAAGCGGCAGGGGGGTCTGGAAACACCATATATTTT
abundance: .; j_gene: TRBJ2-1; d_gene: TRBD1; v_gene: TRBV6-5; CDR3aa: CASSLTGTNEQFF; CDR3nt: TGTGCCAGCAGCTTGACAGGGACCAATGAGCAGTTCTTC
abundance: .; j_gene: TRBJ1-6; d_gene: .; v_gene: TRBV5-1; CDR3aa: CASSLAGQYNSPLHF; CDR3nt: TGCGCCAGCAGCTTGGCCGGACAATATAATTCACCCCTCCACTTT
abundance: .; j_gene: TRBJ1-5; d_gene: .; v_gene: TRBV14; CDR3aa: CASSQVGQPQHF; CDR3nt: TGTGCCAGCAGCCAAGTGGGCCAGCCCCAGCATTTT
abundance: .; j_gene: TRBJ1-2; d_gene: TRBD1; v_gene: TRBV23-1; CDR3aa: CASTKRTGRRDYGYTF; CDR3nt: TGCGCCAGCACCAAGCGGACAGGCCGGAGGGACTATGGCTACACCTTC
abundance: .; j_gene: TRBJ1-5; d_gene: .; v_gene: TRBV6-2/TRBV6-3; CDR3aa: CASSYPGTRYSNQPQHF; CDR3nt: TGTGCCAGCAGTTACCCGGGGACAAGGTATAGCAATCAGCCCCAGCATTTT
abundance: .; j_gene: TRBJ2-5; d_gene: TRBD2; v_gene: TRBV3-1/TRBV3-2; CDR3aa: CASSQALAGETQYF; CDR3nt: TGTGCCAGCAGCCAAGCTCTAGCGGGAGAAACCCAGTACTTC
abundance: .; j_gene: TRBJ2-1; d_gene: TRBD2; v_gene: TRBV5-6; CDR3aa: CASSFRSRQSGGQFF; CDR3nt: TGTGCCAGCAGCTTCCGGTCTAGACAGTCGGGGGGGCAGTTCTTC
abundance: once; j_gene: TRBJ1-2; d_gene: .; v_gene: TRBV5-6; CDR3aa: CASSSVLGYTF; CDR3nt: TGTGCCAGCAGCTCGGTTCTTGGCTACACCTTC
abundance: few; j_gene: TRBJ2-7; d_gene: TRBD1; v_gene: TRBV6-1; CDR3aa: CASSEGDSSYEQYF; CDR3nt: TGTGCCAGCAGTGAAGGGGACAGCTCCTACGAGCAGTACTTC
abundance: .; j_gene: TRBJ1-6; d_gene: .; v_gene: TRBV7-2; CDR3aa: CASSLAQAYNSPLHF; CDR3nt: TGTGCCAGCAGCTTAGCGCAAGCGTATAATTCACCCCTCCACTTT
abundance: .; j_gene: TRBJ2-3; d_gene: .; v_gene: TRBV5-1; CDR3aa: CASSPSGLNTDTQYF; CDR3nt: TGCGCCAGCAGCCCCTCCGGACTTAACACAGATACGCAGTATTTT
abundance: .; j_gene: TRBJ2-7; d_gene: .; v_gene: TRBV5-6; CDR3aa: CASSVGGASYEQYF; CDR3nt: TGTGCCAGCAGCGTTGGGGGGGCCTCCTACGAGCAGTACTTC
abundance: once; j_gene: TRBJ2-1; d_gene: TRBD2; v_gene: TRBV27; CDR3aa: CASTTMEREMLF; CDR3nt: TGTGCCAGCACAACTATGGAGCGGGAGATGCTCTTC
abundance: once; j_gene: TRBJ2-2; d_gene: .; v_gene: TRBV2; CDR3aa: CASRERTVIPPGELFF; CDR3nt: TGTGCCAGCAGAGAGAGGACAGTCATCCCCCCCGGGGAGCTGTTTTTT
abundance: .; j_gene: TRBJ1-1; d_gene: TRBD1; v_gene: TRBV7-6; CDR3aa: CASSLGLGQGFVAFF; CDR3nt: TGTGCCAGCAGCTTGGGCCTGGGACAGGGGTTTGTGGCTTTCTTT
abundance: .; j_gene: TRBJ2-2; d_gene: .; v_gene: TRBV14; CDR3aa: CASSLARTGELFF; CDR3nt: TGTGCCAGCAGTCTTGCGCGGACCGGGGAGCTGTTTTTT
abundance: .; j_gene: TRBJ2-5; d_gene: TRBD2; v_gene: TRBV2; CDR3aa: CASQLAGVSGETQYF; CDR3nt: TGTGCCAGCCAACTAGCGGGAGTTAGTGGGGAGACCCAGTACTTC
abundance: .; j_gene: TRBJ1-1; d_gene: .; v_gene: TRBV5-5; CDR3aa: CASSSRGVRDSEAFF; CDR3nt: TGTGCCAGCAGCTCACGGGGGGTACGGGACTCTGAAGCTTTCTTT
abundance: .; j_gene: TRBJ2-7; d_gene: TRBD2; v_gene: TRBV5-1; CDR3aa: CASSIGGASGGEYF; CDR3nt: TGCGCCAGCTCCATTGGCGGGGCCAGCGGGGGGGAGTACTTC
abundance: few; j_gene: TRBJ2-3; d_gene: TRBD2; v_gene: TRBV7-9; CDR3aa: CASSPLLAGGRADTQYF; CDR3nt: TGTGCCAGCAGCCCTTTACTAGCGGGGGGAAGGGCAGATACGCAGTATTTT
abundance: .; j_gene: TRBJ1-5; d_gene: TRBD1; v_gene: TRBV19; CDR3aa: CASSRSRDRGLNQPQHF; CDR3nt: TGTGCCAGTAGCCGATCCCGGGACAGGGGCCTCAATCAGCCCCAGCATTTT
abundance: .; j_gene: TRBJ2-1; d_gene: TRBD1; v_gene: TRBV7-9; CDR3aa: CASSFLGQAQSSYNEQFF; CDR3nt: TGTGCCAGCAGCTTCTTAGGACAGGCCCAGAGCTCCTACAATGAGCAGTTCTTC
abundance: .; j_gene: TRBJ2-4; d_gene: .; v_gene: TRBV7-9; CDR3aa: CASREIGGEGNIQYF; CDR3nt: TGTGCCAGCCGCGAAATAGGGGGTGAGGGTAACATTCAGTACTTC
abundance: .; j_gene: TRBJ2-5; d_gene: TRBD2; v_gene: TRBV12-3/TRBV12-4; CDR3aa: CASRLAGDETQYF; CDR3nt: TGTGCCAGCAGATTAGCGGGAGACGAGACCCAGTACTTC
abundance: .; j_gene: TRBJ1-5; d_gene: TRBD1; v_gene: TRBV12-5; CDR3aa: CASGLGDSQPQHF; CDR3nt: TGTGCTAGTGGTTTGGGGGACAGTCAGCCCCAGCATTTT
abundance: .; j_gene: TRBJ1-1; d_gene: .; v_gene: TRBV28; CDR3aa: CASSQPGLRAFF; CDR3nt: TGTGCCAGCAGCCAACCGGGACTTCGAGCTTTCTTT
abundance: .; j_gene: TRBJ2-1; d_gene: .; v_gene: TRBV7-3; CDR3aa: CASSLGRGYEQFF; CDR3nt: TGTGCCAGCAGCTTGGGCAGGGGCTATGAGCAGTTCTTC
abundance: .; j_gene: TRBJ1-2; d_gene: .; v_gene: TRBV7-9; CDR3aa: CASSLERGYGYTF; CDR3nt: TGTGCCAGCAGCTTAGAGCGGGGCTATGGCTACACCTTC
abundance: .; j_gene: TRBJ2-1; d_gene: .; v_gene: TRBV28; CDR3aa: CASSLGLGERARVYNEQFF; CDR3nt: TGTGCCAGCAGTTTGGGACTTGGGGAGCGGGCTAGGGTCTACAATGAGCAGTTCTTC
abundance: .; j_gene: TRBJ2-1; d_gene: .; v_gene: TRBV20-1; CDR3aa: CSASLAVYNEQFF; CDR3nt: TGCAGTGCTAGTTTAGCGGTATACAATGAGCAGTTCTTC
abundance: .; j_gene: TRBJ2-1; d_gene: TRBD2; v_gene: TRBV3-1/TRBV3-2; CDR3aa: CASSQGSGLHPNEQFF; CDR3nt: TGTGCCAGCAGCCAGGGTTCGGGACTACATCCCAATGAGCAGTTCTTC
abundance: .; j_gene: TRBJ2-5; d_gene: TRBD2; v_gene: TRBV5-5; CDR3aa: CASSFRVAGGLYQETQYF; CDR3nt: TGTGCCAGCAGCTTTCGGGTAGCGGGGGGCTTGTACCAAGAGACCCAGTACTTC
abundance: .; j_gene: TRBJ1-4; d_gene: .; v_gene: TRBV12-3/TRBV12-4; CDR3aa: CASSSGSDEKLFF; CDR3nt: TGTGCCAGCAGTTCTGGCAGTGATGAAAAACTGTTTTTT
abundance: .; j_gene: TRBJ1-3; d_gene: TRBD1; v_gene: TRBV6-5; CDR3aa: CSTGGGNTIYF; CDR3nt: TGTTCGACAGGGGGAGGAAACACCATATATTTT
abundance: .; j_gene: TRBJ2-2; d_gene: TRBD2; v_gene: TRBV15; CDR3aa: CATSRSGRGTGELFF; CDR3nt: TGTGCCACCAGCAGAAGCGGGAGAGGGACCGGGGAGCTGTTTTTT
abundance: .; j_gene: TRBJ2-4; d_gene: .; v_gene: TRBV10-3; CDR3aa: CAISEGLAPKNIQYF; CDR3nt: TGTGCCATCAGTGAGGGCCTAGCGCCAAAAAACATTCAGTACTTC
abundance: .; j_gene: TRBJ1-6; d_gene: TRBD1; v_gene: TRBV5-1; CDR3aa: CASSLGQGVSPLHF; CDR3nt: TGCGCCAGCAGCTTGGGACAGGGGGTATCACCCCTCCACTTT
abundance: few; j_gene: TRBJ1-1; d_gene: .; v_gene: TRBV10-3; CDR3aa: CAISESQDLNTEAFF; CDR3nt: TGTGCCATCAGTGAGTCCCAGGATCTGAACACTGAAGCTTTCTTT
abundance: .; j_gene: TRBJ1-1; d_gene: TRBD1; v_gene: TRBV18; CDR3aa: CASSPGHGTGAEAFF; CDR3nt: TGTGCCAGCTCACCTGGGCACGGAACAGGGGCTGAAGCTTTCTTT
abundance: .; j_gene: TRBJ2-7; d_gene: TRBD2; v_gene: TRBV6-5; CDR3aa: CASRIAGANEQYF; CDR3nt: TGTGCCAGCCGTATAGCGGGAGCTAACGAGCAGTACTTC
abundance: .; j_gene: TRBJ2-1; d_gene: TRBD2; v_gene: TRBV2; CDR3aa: CASCGLAGFNEQFF; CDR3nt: TGTGCCAGCTGCGGACTAGCGGGGTTCAATGAGCAGTTCTTC
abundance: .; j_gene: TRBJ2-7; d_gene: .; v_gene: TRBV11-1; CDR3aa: CASSSSYRGGHEQYF; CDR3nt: TGTGCCAGCAGCTCTTCCTACAGGGGAGGCCACGAGCAGTACTTC
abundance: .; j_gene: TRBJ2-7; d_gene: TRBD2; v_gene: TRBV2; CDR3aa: CASSWGLAGDSYEQYF; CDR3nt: TGTGCCAGCAGTTGGGGACTAGCGGGGGACTCCTACGAGCAGTACTTC
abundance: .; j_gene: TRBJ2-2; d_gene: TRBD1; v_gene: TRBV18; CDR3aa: CASSPEGQGFVGRELFF; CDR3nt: TGTGCCAGCTCACCTGAAGGACAGGGGTTCGTTGGTCGAGAGCTGTTTTTT
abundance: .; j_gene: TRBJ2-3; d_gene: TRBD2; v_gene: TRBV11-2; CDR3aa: CASSWTSGTDTQYF; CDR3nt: TGTGCCAGCAGCTGGACTAGCGGGACAGATACGCAGTATTTT
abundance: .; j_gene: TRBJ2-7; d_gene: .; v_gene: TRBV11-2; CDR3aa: CASSLMYSSYEQYF; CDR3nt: TGTGCCAGCAGCTTAATGTACAGTAGCTACGAGCAGTACTTC
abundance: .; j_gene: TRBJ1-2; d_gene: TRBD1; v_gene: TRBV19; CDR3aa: CASSMGQGTLTNYGYTF; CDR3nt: TGTGCCAGTAGTATGGGACAGGGGACCCTGACCAACTATGGCTACACCTTC